Sequencing of this TCR beta chain was carried out in a study of shared clonotypes between healthy human individuals. Whole-study results and caveats: Tissues were not sampled, only blood, and their repertoires likely differ. A reduction in generation probabilities was seen for non-shared clonotypes relative to those shared by all four donors.

It was across several immunoSEQ plates that each subset's genomic DNA was evenly split. Using immunoSEQ multiplex PCR, the repertoire was profiled, and TCRdb retains in-frame clones only, with some absent. The repertoire holds about 2,500,000 clones, with over 85% as singletons. Only one count was recorded for this clone. Its antigen is as yet unknown. Sequencing was done on a sample of naive CD4+ T cells sorted from blood. The subset is: CD45RA+ positively selected. This TCR came from a man aged 18 to 35 in good health.

The CDR3 DNA reads TGTGCCGGTAGAGGGCGGGCGAACACCGGGGAGCTGTTTTTT. Translating gives CAGRGRANTGELFF. The gene calls are TRBV28 and TRBJ2-2; possible D gene TRBD2, 5 bases. Germline V lookup: CDR1 MDHEN, CDR2 SYDVKM. V was cut by 11 bases and J by 0 bases, with 13 bases left in between. This CDR3 has 14 residues. Full variable domain (rest looked up from reference TRBV28 and TRBJ2-2): DVKVTQSSRYLVKRTGEKVFLECVQDMDHENMFWYRQDPGLGLRLIYFSYDVKMKEKGDIPEGYSVSREKKERFSLILESASTNQTSMYLCAGRGRANTGELFFGEGSRLTVL.